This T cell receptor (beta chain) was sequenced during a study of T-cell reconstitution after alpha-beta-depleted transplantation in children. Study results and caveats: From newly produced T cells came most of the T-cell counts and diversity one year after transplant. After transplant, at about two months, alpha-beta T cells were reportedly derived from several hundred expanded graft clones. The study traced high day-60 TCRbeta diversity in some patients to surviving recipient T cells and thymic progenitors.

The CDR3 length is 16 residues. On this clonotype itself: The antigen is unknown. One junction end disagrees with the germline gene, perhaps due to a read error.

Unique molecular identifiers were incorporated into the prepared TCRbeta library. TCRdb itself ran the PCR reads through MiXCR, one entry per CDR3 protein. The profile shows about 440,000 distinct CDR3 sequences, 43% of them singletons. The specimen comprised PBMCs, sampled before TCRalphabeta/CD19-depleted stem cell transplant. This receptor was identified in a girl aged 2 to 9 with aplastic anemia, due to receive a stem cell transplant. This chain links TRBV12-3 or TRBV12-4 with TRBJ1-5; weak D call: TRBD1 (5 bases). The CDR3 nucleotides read TGTGCCAGCAGTCCCGGGGCAGGACATAGCAATCAGCCCCAGCCTTTT. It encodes CASSPGAGHSNQPQPF.